What follows are 17 T cell receptor delta chains derived from one specimen sequenced in a study of gamma-delta T cells after stem cell transplantation (dated by TCRdb to between 2015 and 2016). Library generation was performed with RT-PCR. The sequencing machine was an Illumina MiSeq. TCRdb called clones anew from the public reads via CATT; matching DNA rows were later pooled. This sample's clone table shows some 46 delta-chain clones. The sequenced sample was gamma-delta T cells. These receptors all stem from a human donor. It is not recorded whose cells these are; they may come from a transplant donor. This table probably holds off-target reads from a library built for another chain.

This clone was detected once. This sequence joins TRDV2 and TRDJ1; TRDD3 might be the D (5 bases). No J gene is reported in TCRdb; it was inferred here by comparing the DNA with germline. Deletions cut 4 bases from V and 1 base from J, with 21 bases between. The CDR3 totals 17 residues. Germline V gene lookup returns CDR1 GEAIGNYY and CDR2 EKD. CDR3 sequence: CACEGMGPKATTDKLIF. The DNA of the CDR3 is TGTGCCTGTGAAGGAATGGGGCCTAAGGCGACCACCGATAAACTCATCTTT.

This clone was recorded once. The rearrangement links TRDV2 to TRDJ1; 13 bases map to TRDD3. TCRdb leaves out the J gene; it was filled in here by matching the DNA to germline. Germline loops: CDR1 GEAIGNYY, CDR2 EKD. CDR3 length equals 19 residues. The V gene end was trimmed by 2 bases and the J gene end by 6 bases; junction bases not matched to a gene: 17. The CDR3 DNA reads TGTGCCTGTGACAGCGTACTGGGGGATACGCCGGAACCTACGCATAAACTCATCTTT. Translating gives CACDSVLGDTPEPTHKLIF.

The chain carries TRDV2 and TRDJ1, with 10 bases aligning to TRDD3. No J gene was available from TCRdb, and it was assigned here by a germline match of the DNA. The J segment lost 0 bases and the V segment lost 1 base, leaving 7 bases of the junction unmatched. CDR3 length: 17 residues. The germline CDR1 and CDR2 sequences are GEAIGNYY and EKD. CDR3 nucleotides: TGTGCCTGTGACACAATGACTACTGGGGGATACACCGATAAACTCATCTTT. Translating gives CACDTMTTGGYTDKLIF.

V usage is TRDV2 and J usage is TRDJ1; perhaps TRDD2 as D (9 bases). TCRdb carries no J gene annotation; the J gene was assigned here by matching the DNA with germline. Trimming left V 0 bases short and J 2 bases short, with 30 bases between. Germline CDR1 and CDR2: GEAIGNYY and EKD. CDR3 length equals 21 residues. The CDR3 DNA reads TGTGCCTGTGACACCGTCACCCTTCCTACAAGGGATACGCGAAGGACCGATAAACTCATCTTT. Residues: CACDTVTLPTRDTRRTDKLIF.

The chain joins TRDV2 to TRDJ1, with a weak D call TRDD3 (6 bases). Looked up from germline, CDR1 is GEAIGNYY and CDR2 is EKD. The ends were cut back, 1 base at V and 1 base at J, with 9 bases in the middle. The CDR3 sequence is 14 residues long. The CDR3 DNA sequence: TGTGCCTGTGACACGCTACTGGGCACCGATAAACTCATCTTT. This gives the protein CACDTLLGTDKLIF.

V usage is TRDV2 and J usage is TRDJ2, with 12 bases aligning to TRDD3. Unmatched junction bases numbered 7, after V lost 3 bases and J lost 0 bases. The CDR3 sequence is 18 residues long. Germline CDR1 and CDR2: GEAIGNYY and EKD. This CDR3 reads CACDPILGDTSLTAQLFF. CDR3 DNA: TGTGCCTGTGACCCCATACTGGGGGATACCTCTTTGACAGCACAACTCTTCTTT.

No V gene call is available, although the J gene is TRDJ1; the listed D gene, TRDD3, was not tested against the DNA. This CDR3 has 15 residues. The CDR3 loop is CACDTVGGYADKLIF. CDR3 nucleotides: TGTGCCTGTGACACCGTGGGGGGGTACGCCGATAAACTCATCTTT.

Only one count was recorded for this clone. V gene TRDV2 combines with J gene TRDJ1; 10 bases align to TRDD3. As TCRdb names no J gene, one was assigned here on the basis of a DNA match to germline. With V trimmed by 3 bases and J by 0 bases, 6 bases remained unmatched. The germline V gene encodes CDR1 GEAIGNYY and CDR2 EKD. CDR3 length: 16 residues. The DNA of the CDR3 is TGTGCCTGTGACGGTCTTACTGGGGGATACACCGATAAACTCATCTTT. Its protein product is CACDGLTGGYTDKLIF.

The CDR3 protein is CACDPLQLTGGPIMNTDKLIF. CDR3 in DNA: TGTGCCTGTGACCCCCTTCAACTTACTGGGGGCCCAATTATGAACACCGATAAACTCATCTTT. This chain links TRDV2 with TRDJ1; TRDD3 matches 8 bases. TCRdb carries no J gene annotation; the J gene was assigned here by matching the DNA with germline. The V segment lost 3 bases and the J segment 0 bases; nucleotides outside the gene matches: 23. CDR1 is GEAIGNYY, CDR2 EKD, per germline. The CDR3 is 21 amino acids.

This clone was observed a handful of times. The chain combines TRDV2 with TRDJ1; possible D gene TRDD3, 5 bases. V dropped 3 bases and J dropped 2 bases, with 12 bases sitting between them. The CDR3 has 14 amino acids. Germline CDR1 GEAIGNYY, CDR2 EKD. Here the CDR3 DNA reads TGTGCCTGTGACCCGTTGGGGAATACCGATAAACTCATCTTT. This codes for CACDPLGNTDKLIF.

The gene calls are TRDV2 and TRDJ1, with TRDD2 matching over 8 bases. This CDR3 spans 14 amino acids. V lost 4 bases, J lost 8 bases, and 11 bases stayed unmatched. Germline V CDR1 and CDR2: GEAIGNYY, EKD. The CDR3 coding sequence is TGTGCCTGTGAACGCCTTCCTAGGGACGAGAAACTCATCTTT. It codes for CACERLPRDEKLIF.

The CDR3 DNA sequence: TGTGCCTGTGACAAGCTGGGGGACACCGATAAACTCATCTTT. Translation gives CACDKLGDTDKLIF. The J gene is TRDJ1, the V gene TRDV2, with 7 bases that match TRDD3. Assignment of the J gene here rests on matching the DNA to germline, because TCRdb gives none. Per the germline V gene, CDR1 is GEAIGNYY and CDR2 is EKD. CDR3 length: 14 residues. V lost 2 bases, J lost 0 bases, and 2 bases stayed unmatched.

The chain links TRDV2 to TRDJ1, with 9 bases matching TRDD2. Because TCRdb records no J gene, it was assigned here through a match of the DNA to germline. The CDR3 runs 19 residues. J gave up 4 bases and V 0 bases, and 17 bases lay outside the gene matches. The germline V gene encodes CDR1 GEAIGNYY and CDR2 EKD. The CDR3 loop is CACDTHLPTIRGDYDKLIF. The CDR3 DNA follows: TGTGCCTGTGACACCCACCTTCCTACAATCCGTGGGGACTACGATAAACTCATCTTT.

This clone occurred a few times. The chain joins TRDV2 to TRDJ1; 8 bases are shared with TRDD3. The germline gives CDR1 GEAIGNYY, CDR2 EKD. This CDR3 region has 15 residues. J gave up 3 bases and V 3 bases, and 8 bases lay outside the gene matches. The CDR3 reads CACDLVGDGADKLIF. CDR3 DNA: TGTGCCTGTGACTTAGTGGGGGATGGAGCCGATAAACTCATCTTT.

V gene assignment gives TRDV2, but the J gene was left uncalled; the tabulated D call, TRDD3, remains unverified against the DNA. Germline values: CDR1 GEAIGNYY, CDR2 EKD. CDR3 length: 19 amino acids. The CDR3 DNA reads TGTGCCTGTGACACCGTCAGCCGGACTGGGGGATACGGTGGAGATAAACGCATCTTT. Translation gives CACDTVSRTGGYGGDKRIF.

This chain connects TRDV2 to TRDJ1, with 7 bases matching TRDD3. TCRdb lists no J gene, so it was determined here by aligning the DNA to germline. The CDR3 length is 20 residues. The germline gives CDR1 GEAIGNYY, CDR2 EKD. V lost 0 bases, J lost 2 bases, and 20 bases stayed unmatched. The CDR3 here is CACDTVGGHRKKEGTDKLIF. CDR3 in DNA: TGTGCCTGTGACACCGTTGGGGGACACAGAAAAAAAGAGGGGACCGATAAACTCATCTTT.

This clone was detected only once. The J segment is TRDJ1; no V gene was assigned; the table's D gene call, TRDD3, was not cross checked with the DNA. The CDR3 sequence is 18 residues long. CDR3: CACDTVALGDTKPDKLIF. The CDR3 DNA sequence: TGTGCCTGTGACACCGTTGCGCTGGGGGATACTAAGCCCGATAAACTCATCTTT.